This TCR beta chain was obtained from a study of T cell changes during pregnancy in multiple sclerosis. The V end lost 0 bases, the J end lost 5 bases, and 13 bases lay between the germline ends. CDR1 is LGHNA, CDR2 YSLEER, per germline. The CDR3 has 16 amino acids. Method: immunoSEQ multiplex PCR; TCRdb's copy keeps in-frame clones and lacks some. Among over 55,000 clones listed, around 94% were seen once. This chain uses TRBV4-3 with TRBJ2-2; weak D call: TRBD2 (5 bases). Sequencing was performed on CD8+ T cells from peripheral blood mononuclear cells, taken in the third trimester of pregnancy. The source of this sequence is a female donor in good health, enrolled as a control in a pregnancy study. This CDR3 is CASSQDSGSITGELFF. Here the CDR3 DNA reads TGCGCCAGCAGCCAAGATTCGGGGTCGATTACCGGGGAGCTGTTTTTT.